This T cell receptor (beta chain) was recovered during a study of post-analysis software for immune sequencing data. Study overall: Courses of disease covered relapsing-remitting, secondary progressive and progressive-relapsing multiple sclerosis.

Study observations and caveats: A significant reduction in normalized Chao1 diversity was observed in multiple sclerosis patients versus controls. Batch-matched samples strongly co-clustered by F measure. About 5 TRBV segments, including TRBV5-6, TRBV5-1 and TRBV20-1, were more frequent in patients than controls.

CDR3 length: 13 amino acids. CDR1 DFQATT and CDR2 SNEGSKA come from the germline V gene (reference sequence). Losses at the gene ends were 1 base for V and 8 bases for J; bases not matched to a gene: 5. Sequencing libraries made from TCR beta cDNA carried unique molecular identifiers. From approximately 0.95 to 9.8 million T cells, roughly 540,000 cDNA molecules were obtained. TCRdb independently ran MiXCR on the PCR reads; one entry per CDR3 protein. The sample lists about 770,000 distinct CDR3 sequences, around 42% occurring once. There are a few counts of this clonotype. Its cognate antigen is unknown.

The sample comprised blood. This receptor was taken from a girl aged 10 to 17 with multiple sclerosis. This chain joins TRBV20-1 and TRBJ1-5, with 7 bases aligning to TRBD1. The CDR3 here is CSARVQGREPQHF. The CDR3, as DNA: TGCAGTGCTAGAGTACAGGGGAGGGAGCCCCAGCATTTT.